This TCR beta chain was sequenced during a study of beta chain features in type 1 diabetes. Study details: The study found patients and healthy donors alike in age, gender and cell yields. Findings of the study overall: Whether HLA type affects TCRB rearrangement stayed undetermined in the present work. Type 1 diabetes patients had TCRB CDR3s that were shorter (moderately but significantly so) in all four CD4+ subsets.

CD45RO/CCR7/CD25/CD127/CD95/CD27 staining was used to isolate CD4+ naive, central memory, regulatory and stem cell-like memory cells by sorting. This clone was seen a few times. Antigen specificity is unknown. Expressed TCRB transcripts were sequenced after all isolated RNA was converted to cDNA. About 3.6 million reads was the average for naive, central memory and regulatory T cell samples. Here immunoSEQ multiplex PCR was the method, and the copy in TCRdb shows in-frame clones only, minus some. Of 640,000 or so clones in the sample, 11% to 15% are singletons; the top ten hold just under 0.04%. V lost 0 bases and J lost 6, with 5 bases in between. The CDR3 runs to 12 residues. The germline CDR1 and CDR2 sequences are SNHLY and FYNNEI.

This chain connects TRBV2 to TRBJ1-2; D unclear. This receptor was identified in a man aged 18 to 30 with type 1 diabetes. The specimen sequenced was naive CD4+ T cells from blood. CDR3 sequence: CASSEAVDGYTF. The CDR3 bases are TGTGCCAGCAGTGAAGCAGTGGATGGCTACACCTTC.